This is a list of T cell receptor beta chains from one sample in a study of blood T cell repertoires in COVID-19. Produced via immunoSEQ multiplex PCR; TCRdb's table is partial and in-frame only. The table includes about 110,000 clones, over 75% detected once. Source material: peripheral blood. Source of these receptors: a human donor in a cohort sampled during active COVID-19. The CDR3 runs from the conserved cysteine through the conserved F or W. A D gene is named only where the DNA matches it firmly. Clone size is stated in some rows and not others, as once, few, many or a class when expanded.

v_gene	abundance	j_gene	d_gene	CDR3nt	CDR3aa
TRBV5-1	-	TRBJ2-1	TRBD1	TGCGCCAGCAGCTTAGGGACAGGGATAACGAATGAGCAGTTCTTC	CASSLGTGITNEQFF
TRBV12-3/TRBV12-4	-	TRBJ2-7	TRBD1	TGTGCCAGCAGCTTCAGGGGGTCTGACGAGCAGTACTTC	CASSFRGSDEQYF
TRBV10-3	-	TRBJ1-4	-	TGTGCCATCAGTGAAGGGGAGGCTGAAAAACTGTTTTTT	CAISEGEAEKLFF
TRBV18	-	TRBJ1-1	-	TGTGCCAGCTCACTCGGGAGGGGGAGCAACACTGAAGCTTTCTTT	CASSLGRGSNTEAFF
TRBV6-5	-	TRBJ1-3	-	TGTGCCAGCTCAAAACTACCGAGCTCTGGAAACACCATATATTTT	CASSKLPSSGNTIYF
TRBV29-1	-	TRBJ1-1	-	TGCAGCGTTGAAGGGGCCCCGAACACTGAAGCTTTCTTT	CSVEGAPNTEAFF
TRBV28	-	TRBJ1-1	-	TGTGCCAGCAACGGGGGTGGGACTGAAGCTTTCTTT	CASNGGGTEAFF
TRBV5-1	-	TRBJ2-1	TRBD2	TGCGCCAGCAGAACTAGCGGAGGGGATGAGCAGTTCTTC	CASRTSGGDEQFF
TRBV4-1	once	TRBJ2-5	TRBD2	TGCGCCAGCAGCCAAACTTCCGCGACTAGCGGGGTAGAGACCCAGTACTTC	CASSQTSATSGVETQYF
TRBV3-1/TRBV3-2	-	TRBJ2-7	-	TGTGCCAGCAGCCAAGGATACGCAGGGTACGAGCAGTACTTC	CASSQGYAGYEQYF
TRBV10-1	-	TRBJ2-5	TRBD1	TGCGCCAGCAGTGACCCGGGACAGGGTAGGGAGACCCAGTACTTC	CASSDPGQGRETQYF
TRBV6-1	-	TRBJ1-2	TRBD1	TGTGCCAGCAGTGACAGGGGGCGCGACTATGGCTACACCTTC	CASSDRGRDYGYTF
TRBV19	-	TRBJ1-2	TRBD1	TGTGCCAGTAGTATAGGTGGGACAGAGACTGGCTACACCTTC	CASSIGGTETGYTF
TRBV4-1	-	TRBJ2-7	TRBD1	TGCGCCAGCAGCCTAGCGACGGGACAGCGCCTCTACGAGCAGTACTTC	CASSLATGQRLYEQYF
TRBV10-2	-	TRBJ2-1	TRBD2	TGCGCCAGCACACTAGCGGGACTCGAGCAGTTCTTC	CASTLAGLEQFF
TRBV29-1	-	TRBJ2-5	TRBD1	TGCAGCGTAGACCCAGGGACAGGGTGGGAGACCCAGTACTTC	CSVDPGTGWETQYF
TRBV9	-	TRBJ2-3	TRBD2	TGTGCCAGCAGCGTAGCTCTAGCGGGGGGCACAGATACGCAGTATTTT	CASSVALAGGTDTQYF
TRBV7-2	-	TRBJ2-1	TRBD1	TGTGCCAGCAGCTTAGAACCGGGACAGGGTAATGAGCAGTTCTTC	CASSLEPGQGNEQFF
TRBV5-1	-	TRBJ1-2	-	TGCGCCAGCAGCCCGCGAACAGGGTCTCCCTATGGCTACACCTTC	CASSPRTGSPYGYTF
TRBV12-3/TRBV12-4	few	TRBJ2-2	-	TGTGCCAGCAGGACAGATAACACCGGGGAGCTGTTTTTT	CASRTDNTGELFF
TRBV7-2	-	TRBJ1-1	-	TGTGCCAGCAGCTCCCCCCTTATGCGGGCTTTCTTT	CASSSPLMRAFF
TRBV27	-	TRBJ2-7	TRBD1	TGTGCCAGCAAACCGGGACAGGCGCCTTACGAGCAGTACTTC	CASKPGQAPYEQYF
TRBV7-3	once	TRBJ2-1	-	TGTGCCAGCAGCTCTACAGGGATGGGTGAGCAGTTCTTC	CASSSTGMGEQFF
TRBV19	-	TRBJ1-2	TRBD1	TGTGCCAGTAGTGCCGCAGGGGGCACTAACTATGGCTACACCTTC	CASSAAGGTNYGYTF
TRBV7-8	-	TRBJ1-2	-	TGTGCCAGCAGCTTAGGCCAGACAGCCAACTATGGCTACACCTTC	CASSLGQTANYGYTF
TRBV19	-	TRBJ2-2	-	TGTGCCAGTACTTTATTTGACATGGCCGGGGAGCTGTTTTTT	CASTLFDMAGELFF
TRBV6-1	-	TRBJ1-1	TRBD1	TGTGCCAGCAGTGACAGGGGGCAGAACACTGAAGCTTTCTTT	CASSDRGQNTEAFF
TRBV28	once	TRBJ1-1	-	TGTGCCAGCAGTCTGTCTTCCGTCACTGAAGCTTTCTTT	CASSLSSVTEAFF
TRBV6-5	-	TRBJ1-6	-	TGTGCCAGCACCAGGGTGAGCTCCTATAATTCACCCCTCCACTTT	CASTRVSSYNSPLHF
TRBV18	-	TRBJ1-2	-	TGTGCCAGCTCACCATTGGGGGCCGCTGGCTACACCTTC	CASSPLGAAGYTF
TRBV11-2	-	TRBJ2-3	TRBD1	TGTGCCAGCAGCCGGACCGGGACAGGGGCCACAGATACGCAGTATTTT	CASSRTGTGATDTQYF
TRBV28	once	TRBJ2-1	-	TGTGCCAGCAGTTTAAGAGGGGGGGCCACCTACAATGAGCAGTTCTTC	CASSLRGGATYNEQFF
TRBV18	-	TRBJ2-7	-	TGTGCCAGCTCACCAGGACAGACCTCCTACGAGCAGTACTTC	CASSPGQTSYEQYF
TRBV6-5	-	TRBJ2-7	TRBD2	TGTGCCAGCAGTTACTCTAGCGGGGAGTTCTACGAGCAGTACTTC	CASSYSSGEFYEQYF
TRBV6-5	-	TRBJ1-1	TRBD1	TGTGCCAGCAGTTACTCCTACAGGGGTGGCACTGAAGCTTTCTTT	CASSYSYRGGTEAFF
TRBV7-9	-	TRBJ2-1	-	TGTGCCAGCAGCTCCCCGGGGGTGGGGTCCTACAATGAGCAGTTCTTC	CASSSPGVGSYNEQFF
TRBV7-9	-	TRBJ1-1	-	TGTGCCAGCAGCTTACCCCGGGACTGGACTGACCTAGTCTTT	CASSLPRDWTDLVF